Each of the 16 T cell receptor beta chains below was sequenced from the same sample in a study of early T cells in non-severe SARS-CoV-2 infection. From the 5' RACE reads, TCRdb called clonotypes with MiXCR, one entry per CDR3 protein. The sample yields 85,000 to 120,000 distinct CDR3 sequences, roughly 13% seen once. Source material: whole blood. The receptors come from an adult who was a healthcare worker with PCR-confirmed SARS-CoV-2 infection or an uninfected control (not recorded which).

This chain joins TRBV12-3 or TRBV12-4 and TRBJ1-4, with D tentatively TRBD1 (5 bases). Deletions cut 3 bases from V and 5 bases from J, with 7 bases between. The CDR3 contains 13 residues. The CDR3 DNA follows: TGTGCCAGCAGTTTCGGGGACAATGAAAAACTGTTTTTT. As protein: CASSFGDNEKLFF.

There are many counts of this clonotype. The J gene is TRBJ1-3, the V gene TRBV28, with 9 bases fitting TRBD1. The CDR3 has 15 amino acids. In germline, CDR1 is MDHEN, CDR2 SYDVKM. J was trimmed by 8 bases and V by 6 bases; bases with no gene match: 11. The chain's CDR3 is CASSPGQGILHTIYF. CDR3 bases: TGTGCCAGCAGCCCGGGACAGGGAATCTTGCACACCATATATTTT.

This clonotype has ten or more counts. This chain connects TRBV2 to TRBJ2-1; D is possibly TRBD1 or TRBD2 (5 bases each). Trimming took 7 bases from V and 9 from J, leaving 7 bases between them. The CDR3 spans 10 residues. The germline gives CDR1 SNHLY, CDR2 FYNNEI. The CDR3 reads CASTGGEQFF. The CDR3 DNA sequence: TGTGCCAGCACTGGGGGTGAGCAGTTCTTC. Together with reference TRBV2 and TRBJ2-1, the CDR3 gives the full variable domain: EPEVTQTPSHQVTQMGQEVILRCVPISNHLYFYWYRQILGQKVEFLVSFYNNEISEKSEIFDDQFSVERPDGSNFTLKIRSTKLEDSAMYFCASTGGEQFFGPGTRLTVL.

This clonotype was counted only a few times. The rearrangement joins TRBV5-6 to TRBJ2-7; TRBD2 is a possible D gene (5 bases). This CDR3 has 15 residues. The V and J ends lost 3 bases and 4 bases respectively, with 17 bases between them. In germline, CDR1 is SGHDT, CDR2 YYEEEE. CDR3 in amino acids: CASSSERWNEYEQYF. CDR3 sequence (DNA): TGTGCCAGCAGCTCAGAGCGGTGGAATGAGTACGAGCAGTACTTC.

J is TRBJ2-1 and V is TRBV7-6, with TRBD2 identical over 9 bases. The V gene's germline CDR1 is SGHVS and CDR2 FNYEAQ. The J segment lost 9 bases and the V segment lost 5 bases, leaving 2 bases of the junction unmatched. This CDR3 has 12 residues. The CDR3 DNA reads as TGTGCCAGCAGCAAACTAGCGGGTGAGCAGTTCTTC. Its protein product is CASSKLAGEQFF.

This clonotype occurred a few times. The J gene is TRBJ2-6, the V gene TRBV4-3; D tentatively fits TRBD1 or TRBD2 (6 bases each). Germline V gene lookup returns CDR1 LGHNA and CDR2 YSLEER. The CDR3 covers 18 residues. Trimming shortened V by 0 bases and J by 2 bases, and 14 bases separated the two germline ends. CDR3 in amino acids: CASSQDPPGEAGANVLTF. CDR3 DNA sequence: TGCGCCAGCAGCCAAGATCCCCCAGGGGAGGCTGGGGCCAACGTCCTGACTTTC.

Notes on this clonotype: Just one base apart from a much larger clone, this may be a read error. The genes are TRBV5-1 and TRBJ2-7, with 7 bases aligning to TRBD1. This CDR3 region has 13 residues. From germline, CDR1 is SGHRS and CDR2 YFSETQ. DNA of the CDR3: TGCGTCAGCAGCACAACAGGGGAAGGCGAGCAGTACTTC. Its translation is CVSSTTGEGEQYF.

This clonotype was detected only a few times. The V gene is TRBV7-7, the J gene TRBJ2-2; TRBD1 agrees at 9 bases. The CDR3 consists of 16 residues. Unmatched junction bases numbered 10, after V lost 5 bases and J lost 6 bases. Germline V gives CDR1 SSHAT, CDR2 FNYEAQ (reference sequence). The CDR3 DNA reads TGTGCCAGCAGCACCACCGGGACAGGGATTGCCGGGGAGCTGTTTTTT. Residues: CASSTTGTGIAGELFF.

This clonotype was recorded many times. The chain joins TRBV28 to TRBJ2-7; D may be TRBD2 (6 bases). The CDR3 consists of 13 residues. CDR1 is MDHEN and CDR2 is SYDVKM in the germline V gene. With 3 bases removed from V and 0 bases from J, the gap between germline ends came to 6 bases. Here the CDR3 DNA reads TGTGCCAGCAGTTTCGGGAGCTCCTACGAGCAGTACTTC. This encodes CASSFGSSYEQYF.

This clonotype was found many times. V is TRBV14 and J is TRBJ2-7; 12 bases agree with TRBD2. J was trimmed by 2 bases and V by 4 bases; bases with no gene match: 3. The germline CDR1 and CDR2 sequences are SGHDN and FVKESK. This CDR3 spans 15 amino acids. CDR3 amino acids: CASSPGLAGTYEQYF. The CDR3 coding sequence is TGTGCCAGCAGCCCTGGACTAGCGGGAACCTACGAGCAGTACTTC.

This clonotype was recorded a few times. This chain connects TRBV20-1 to TRBJ2-3; D might be TRBD2 (6 bases). The CDR3 runs 13 residues. Germline values: CDR1 DFQATT, CDR2 SNEGSKA (reference sequence). V lost 5 bases, J lost 3 bases, and 12 bases lay in between. The CDR3 spells CSAQRDSTDTQYF. CDR3 coding DNA: TGCAGTGCTCAACGGGACTCTACAGATACGCAGTATTTT.

This clonotype showed up just a few times. The rearrangement joins TRBV27 to TRBJ2-7; weak D call: TRBD1 (5 bases). Trimming pared 2 bases from V and 2 bases from J, leaving 10 bases between. The CDR3 runs 14 residues. Germline lookup yields CDR1 MNHEY and CDR2 SMNVEV (reference sequence). The CDR3 spells CASSLGALTYEQYF. The CDR3 region has the DNA TGTGCCAGCAGTTTAGGGGCCCTTACCTACGAGCAGTACTTC.

The J gene is TRBJ2-1, the V gene TRBV20-1, with unresolved D. The CDR3 contains 12 residues. Germline CDR1 is DFQATT and CDR2 is SNEGSKA (reference sequence). V lost 6 bases and J lost 7, with 13 bases in between. CDR3 loop: CSAGIRSNEQFF. The DNA for the CDR3 is TGCAGTGCGGGAATTCGGAGTAATGAGCAGTTCTTC.

This clonotype turned up a few times. The rearrangement uses TRBV20-1 and TRBJ2-1; D is undetermined. Germline CDR1 DFQATT, CDR2 SNEGSKA (reference sequence). The CDR3 is 12 amino acids. The V and J ends lost 5 bases and 6 bases respectively, with 11 bases between them. The CDR3, as DNA: TGCAGTGCTCCAGGACCCCCCAATGAGCAGTTCTTC. This encodes CSAPGPPNEQFF.

The rearrangement links TRBV4-1 to TRBJ1-2, with D unclear. Germline assignment: CDR1 MGHRA and CDR2 YSYEKL. Trimming removed 1 base at V and 8 bases at J, with 8 bases between. This CDR3 is 12 amino acids long. DNA of the CDR3: TGCGCCAGCAGCCAAGCCCAGTACGGCTACACCTTC. It codes for CASSQAQYGYTF.

This chain links TRBV18 with TRBJ1-4, with D hard to call. This CDR3 is built from 15 residues. V dropped 6 bases and J dropped 8 bases, with 19 bases sitting between them. The germline V gene has CDR1 KGHSH and CDR2 LQKENI. Here the CDR3 reads CASSPRGGVEEKLFF. CDR3 coding DNA: TGTGCCAGCTCGCCTCGGGGAGGAGTGGAGGAAAAACTGTTTTTT.